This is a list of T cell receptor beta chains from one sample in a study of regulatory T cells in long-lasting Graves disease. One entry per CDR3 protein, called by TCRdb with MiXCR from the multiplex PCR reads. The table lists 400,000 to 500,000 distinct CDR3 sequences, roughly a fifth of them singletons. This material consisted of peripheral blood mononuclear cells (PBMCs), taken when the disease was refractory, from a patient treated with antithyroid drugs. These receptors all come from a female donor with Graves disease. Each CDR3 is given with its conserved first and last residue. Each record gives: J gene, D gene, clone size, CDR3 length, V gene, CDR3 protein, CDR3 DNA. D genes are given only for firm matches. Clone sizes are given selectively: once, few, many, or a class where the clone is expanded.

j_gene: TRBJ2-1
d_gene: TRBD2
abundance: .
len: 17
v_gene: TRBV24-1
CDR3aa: CATSDTIAGGPDNEQFF
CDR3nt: TGTGCCACCAGTGATACCATAGCGGGAGGGCCGGACAATGAGCAGTTCTTC

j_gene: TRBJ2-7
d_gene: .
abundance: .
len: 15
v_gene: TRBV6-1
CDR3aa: CASNEGGQYSYEQYF
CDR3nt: TGTGCCAGCAATGAAGGAGGACAATACTCCTACGAGCAGTACTTC

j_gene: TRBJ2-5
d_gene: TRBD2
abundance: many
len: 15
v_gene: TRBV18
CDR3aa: CASSRTSGSRETQYF
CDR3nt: TGTGCCAGCTCACGTACTAGCGGGAGTCGGGAGACCCAGTACTTC

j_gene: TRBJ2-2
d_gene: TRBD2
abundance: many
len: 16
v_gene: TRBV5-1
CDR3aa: CASSLLGLAGAGELFF
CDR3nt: TGCGCCAGCAGCTTGTTAGGACTAGCGGGAGCCGGGGAGCTGTTTTTT

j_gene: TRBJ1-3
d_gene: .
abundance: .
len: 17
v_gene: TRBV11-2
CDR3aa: CASSLELWAPSGTTIYF
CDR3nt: TGTGCCAGCAGCTTAGAGTTGTGGGCCCCCTCTGGAACCACCATATATTTT

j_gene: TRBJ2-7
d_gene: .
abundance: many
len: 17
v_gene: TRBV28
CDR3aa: CASSFGLGGKGGTEQYF
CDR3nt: TGTGCCAGCAGTTTTGGGCTAGGGGGCAAAGGAGGGACCGAGCAGTACTTC

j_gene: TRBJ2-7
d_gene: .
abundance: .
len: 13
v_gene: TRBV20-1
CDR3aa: CSASKDQSYEQYF
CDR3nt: TGCAGTGCTAGTAAGGACCAGTCCTACGAGCAGTACTTC

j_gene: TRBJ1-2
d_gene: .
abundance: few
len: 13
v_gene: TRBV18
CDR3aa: CASSPGGELGYTF
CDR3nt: TGTGCCAGCTCACCAGGGGGCGAGTTGGGCTACACCTTC

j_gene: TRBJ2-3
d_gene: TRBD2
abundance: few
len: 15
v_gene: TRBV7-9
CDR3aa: CASSPRGGSTDTQYF
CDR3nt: TGTGCCAGCAGCCCTCGGGGGGGAAGCACAGATACGCAGTATTTT

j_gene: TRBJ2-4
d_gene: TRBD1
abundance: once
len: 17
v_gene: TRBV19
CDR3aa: CASSILVDRATKNIQYF
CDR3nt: TGTGCCAGTAGTATATTAGTGGACAGGGCCACCAAAAACATTCAGTACTTC

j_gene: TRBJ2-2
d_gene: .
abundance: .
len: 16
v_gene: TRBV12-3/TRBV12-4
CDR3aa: CASSFIARANTGELFF
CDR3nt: TGTGCCAGCAGTTTCATCGCGCGGGCGAACACCGGGGAGCTGTTTTTT

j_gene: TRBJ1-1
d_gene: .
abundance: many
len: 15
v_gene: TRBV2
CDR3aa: CASSESQGIGTEAFF
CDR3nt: TGTGCCAGCAGTGAGTCGCAGGGTATCGGGACTGAAGCTTTCTTT

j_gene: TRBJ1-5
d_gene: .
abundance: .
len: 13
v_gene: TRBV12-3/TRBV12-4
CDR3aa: CASSPTGEQPQHF
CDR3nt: TGTGCCAGCAGTCCTACGGGTGAACAGCCCCAGCATTTT

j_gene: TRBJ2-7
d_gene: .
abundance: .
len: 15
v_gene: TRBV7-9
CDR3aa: CASSLSEGPSYEQYF
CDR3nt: TGTGCCAGCAGCTTAAGCGAAGGGCCCTCCTACGAGCAGTACTTC

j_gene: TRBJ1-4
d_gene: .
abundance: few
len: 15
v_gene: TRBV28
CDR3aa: CASSPSGGPNEKLFF
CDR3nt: TGTGCCAGCAGTCCCTCGGGGGGACCCAATGAAAAACTGTTTTTT

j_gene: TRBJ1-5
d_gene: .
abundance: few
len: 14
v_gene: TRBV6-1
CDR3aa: CASSDTAGNQPQHF
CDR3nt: TGTGCCAGCAGTGACACGGCGGGCAATCAGCCCCAGCATTTT

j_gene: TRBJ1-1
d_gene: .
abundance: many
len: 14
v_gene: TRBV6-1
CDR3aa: CASSRGQANTEAFF
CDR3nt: TGTGCCAGCAGCCGGGGGCAGGCGAACACTGAAGCTTTCTTT

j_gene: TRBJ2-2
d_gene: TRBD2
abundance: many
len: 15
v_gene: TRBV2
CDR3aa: CASRRTSGHTGELFF
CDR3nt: TGTGCCAGCAGAAGGACTAGCGGGCACACCGGGGAGCTGTTTTTT

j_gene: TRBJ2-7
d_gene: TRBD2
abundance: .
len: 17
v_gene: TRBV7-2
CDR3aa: CASSSSGLAGVWYEQYF
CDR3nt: TGTGCCAGCAGCTCCAGCGGTCTAGCGGGAGTATGGTACGAGCAGTACTTC

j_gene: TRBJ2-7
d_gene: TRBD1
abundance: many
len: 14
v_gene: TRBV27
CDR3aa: CASSFDRAAYEQYF
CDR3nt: TGTGCCAGCAGTTTCGACAGGGCGGCCTACGAGCAGTACTTC

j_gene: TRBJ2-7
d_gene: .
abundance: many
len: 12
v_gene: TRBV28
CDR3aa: CAISRQAYEQYF
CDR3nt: TGTGCCATCTCACGTCAAGCCTACGAGCAGTACTTC

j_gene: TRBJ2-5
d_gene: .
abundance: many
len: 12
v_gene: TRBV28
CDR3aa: CASSTPGQTQYF
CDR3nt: TGTGCCAGCAGTACCCCCGGGCAGACCCAGTACTTC

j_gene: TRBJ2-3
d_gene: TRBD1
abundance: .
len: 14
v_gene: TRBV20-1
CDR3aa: CSAGTGGYTDTQYF
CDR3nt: TGCAGTGCTGGTACAGGGGGCTACACAGATACGCAGTATTTT

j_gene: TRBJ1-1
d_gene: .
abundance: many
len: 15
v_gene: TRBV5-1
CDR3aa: CASNLGFRLNTEAFF
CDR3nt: TGCGCCAGCAACTTAGGATTTAGGCTGAACACTGAAGCTTTCTTT

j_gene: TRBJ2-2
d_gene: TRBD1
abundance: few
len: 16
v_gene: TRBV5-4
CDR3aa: CASSWTGVKNTGELFF
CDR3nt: TGTGCCAGCAGCTGGACAGGGGTGAAGAACACCGGGGAGCTGTTTTTT

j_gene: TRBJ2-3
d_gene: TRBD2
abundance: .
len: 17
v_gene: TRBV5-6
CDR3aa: CASAPIPGLHRTDTQYF
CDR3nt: TGTGCCAGCGCTCCCATACCGGGACTACACCGCACAGATACGCAGTATTTT

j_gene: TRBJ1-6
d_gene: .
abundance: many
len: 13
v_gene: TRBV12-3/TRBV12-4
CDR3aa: CASSLATLSPLHF
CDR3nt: TGTGCCAGCAGTTTAGCCACACTTTCACCCCTCCACTTT

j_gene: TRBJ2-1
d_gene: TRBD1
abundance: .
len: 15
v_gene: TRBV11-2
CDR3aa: CASSLVQGANNEQFF
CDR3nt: TGTGCCAGCAGCTTAGTACAGGGGGCAAACAATGAGCAGTTCTTC

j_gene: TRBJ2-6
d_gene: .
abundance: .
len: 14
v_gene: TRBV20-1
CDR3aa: CSAKTGSGANVLTF
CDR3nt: TGCAGTGCTAAAACAGGGTCTGGGGCCAACGTCCTGACTTTC

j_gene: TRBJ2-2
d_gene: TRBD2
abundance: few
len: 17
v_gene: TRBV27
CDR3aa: CASSLYHSGSGTGELFF
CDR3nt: TGTGCCAGCAGTTTGTACCATAGCGGGAGTGGAACCGGGGAGCTGTTTTTT

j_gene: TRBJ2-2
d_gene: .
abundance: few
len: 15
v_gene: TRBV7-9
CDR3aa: CASSMGVGNTGELFF
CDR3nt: TGTGCCAGCAGCATGGGAGTCGGGAACACCGGGGAGCTGTTTTTT

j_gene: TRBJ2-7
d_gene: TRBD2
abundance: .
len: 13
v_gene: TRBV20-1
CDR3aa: CSADHSGRNEQYF
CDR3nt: TGCAGTGCGGATCATAGCGGGAGAAACGAGCAGTACTTC

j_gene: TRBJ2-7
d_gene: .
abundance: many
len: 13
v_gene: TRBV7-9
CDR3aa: CASSPGDSYEQYF
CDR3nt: TGTGCCAGCAGCCCGGGGGATTCCTACGAGCAGTACTTC

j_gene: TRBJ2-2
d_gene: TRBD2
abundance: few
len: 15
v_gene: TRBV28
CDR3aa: CASSPILGGTGELFF
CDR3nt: TGTGCCAGCAGTCCTATCCTGGGAGGGACCGGGGAGCTGTTTTTT

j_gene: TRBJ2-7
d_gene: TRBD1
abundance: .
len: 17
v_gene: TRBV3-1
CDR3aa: CASSQVGRAGGVYEQYF
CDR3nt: TGTGCCAGCAGCCAAGTGGGAAGGGCAGGGGGAGTCTACGAGCAGTACTTC

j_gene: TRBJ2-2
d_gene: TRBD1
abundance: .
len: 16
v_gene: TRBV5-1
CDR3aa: CASSMGQLTNTGELFF
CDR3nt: TGCGCCAGCAGCATGGGACAGCTCACCAACACCGGGGAGCTGTTTTTT

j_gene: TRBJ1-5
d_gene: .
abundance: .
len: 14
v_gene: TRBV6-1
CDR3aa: CASSDRSWNQPQHF
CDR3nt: TGTGCCAGCAGTGATCGGAGTTGGAATCAGCCCCAGCATTTT

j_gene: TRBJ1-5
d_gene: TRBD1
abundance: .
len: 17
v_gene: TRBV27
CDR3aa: CASSSLETGGNNQPQHF
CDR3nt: TGTGCCAGCAGTTCGCTAGAAACAGGGGGAAACAATCAGCCCCAGCATTTT

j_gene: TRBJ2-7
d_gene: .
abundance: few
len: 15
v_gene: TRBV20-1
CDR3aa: CSAPPRQVNRYEQYF
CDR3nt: TGCAGTGCTCCCCCCCGACAGGTTAATCGCTACGAGCAGTACTTC

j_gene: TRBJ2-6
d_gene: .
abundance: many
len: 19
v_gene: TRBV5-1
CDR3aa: CASSLEGGLSLSGANVLTF
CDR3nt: TGCGCCAGCAGCTTGGAGGGGGGCCTTAGCCTCTCTGGGGCCAACGTCCTGACTTTC

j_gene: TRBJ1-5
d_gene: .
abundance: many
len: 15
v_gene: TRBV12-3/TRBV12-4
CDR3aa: CASTRDGGGGQPQHF
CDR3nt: TGTGCCAGCACCAGAGATGGGGGCGGGGGTCAGCCCCAGCATTTT

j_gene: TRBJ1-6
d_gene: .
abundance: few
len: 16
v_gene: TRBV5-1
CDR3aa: CASSLAGGEGNSPLHF
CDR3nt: TGCGCCAGCAGCTTGGCCGGTGGGGAAGGGAATTCACCCCTCCACTTT

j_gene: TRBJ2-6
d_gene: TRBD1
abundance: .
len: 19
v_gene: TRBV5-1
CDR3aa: CASSLGTGGSLSGANALTF
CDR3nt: TGCGCCAGCAGCTTGGGCACAGGGGGCAGCCTCTCTGGGGCCAACGCCCTGACTTTC

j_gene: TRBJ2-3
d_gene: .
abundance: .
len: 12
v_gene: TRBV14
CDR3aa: CASSSTLYTQYF
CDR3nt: TGTGCCAGCAGCTCGACCTTATATACGCAGTATTTT

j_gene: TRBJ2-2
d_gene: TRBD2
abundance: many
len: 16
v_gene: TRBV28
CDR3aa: CASRGLAGENTGELFF
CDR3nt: TGTGCCAGCAGAGGACTAGCGGGAGAGAACACCGGGGAGCTGTTTTTT

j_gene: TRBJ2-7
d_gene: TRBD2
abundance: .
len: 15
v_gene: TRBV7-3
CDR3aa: CASSLAPSGIDEQYF
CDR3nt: TGTGCCAGCAGCTTAGCCCCTAGCGGGATCGACGAGCAGTACTTC

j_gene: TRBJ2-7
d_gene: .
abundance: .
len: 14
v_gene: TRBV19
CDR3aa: CASSTTGRSDEQYF
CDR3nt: TGTGCCAGTAGCACAACCGGACGTAGCGACGAGCAGTACTTC

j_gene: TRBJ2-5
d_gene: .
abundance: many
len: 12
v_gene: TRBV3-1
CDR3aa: CASSSNQETQYF
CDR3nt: TGTGCCAGCAGCTCGAATCAAGAGACCCAGTACTTC

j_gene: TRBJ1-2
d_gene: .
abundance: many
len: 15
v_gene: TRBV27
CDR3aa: CASTTSVGRVGGYTF
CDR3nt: TGTGCCAGCACCACGTCGGTAGGTCGCGTGGGCGGCTACACCTTC

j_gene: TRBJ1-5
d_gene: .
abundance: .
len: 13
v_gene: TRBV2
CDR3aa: CASSERNNQPQHF
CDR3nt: TGTGCCAGCAGTGAGCGTAACAATCAGCCCCAGCATTTT

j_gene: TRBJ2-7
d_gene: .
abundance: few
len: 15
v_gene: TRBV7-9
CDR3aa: CASSLGSGRDYEQYF
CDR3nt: TGTGCCAGCAGCTTAGGATCGGGCAGGGATTACGAGCAGTACTTC

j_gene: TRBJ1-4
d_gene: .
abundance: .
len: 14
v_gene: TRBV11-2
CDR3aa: CASSLDFFDVELFF
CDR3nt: TGTGCCAGCAGCTTAGACTTCTTCGACGTAGAACTGTTTTTT

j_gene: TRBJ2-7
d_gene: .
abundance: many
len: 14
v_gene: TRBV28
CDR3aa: CASTHGGRAYEQYF
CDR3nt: TGTGCCAGCACTCACGGGGGGCGCGCCTACGAGCAGTACTTC